The 26 T cell receptor beta chains reported below all come from one sample, sequenced in a study of blood T cell repertoires in COVID-19. Here immunoSEQ multiplex PCR was the method, and the copy in TCRdb shows in-frame clones only, minus some. The sample includes roughly 150,000 clones, around 90% of them seen just once. Source material: peripheral blood. These receptor sequences come from a man aged 55 to 69 with active or convalescent COVID-19.

The V call is TRBV18, the J call TRBJ2-1, with 10 positions matching TRBD2. Germline lookup yields CDR1 KGHSH and CDR2 LQKENI. The V gene end was trimmed by 3 bases and the J gene end by 6 bases; junction bases not matched to a gene: 5. CDR3 length: 15 amino acids. The CDR3 sequence is CASSPTSGGANEQFF. DNA for the CDR3: TGTGCCAGCTCACCGACCAGCGGGGGGGCCAATGAGCAGTTCTTC.

The chain combines TRBV5-1 with TRBJ1-1, with unresolved D. The V gene's germline CDR1 is SGHRS and CDR2 YFSETQ. The CDR3 is made up of 15 amino acids. V shed 3 bases and J shed 1 base, with 13 bases lying between them. The DNA of the CDR3 is TGCGCCAGCAGCTCTTTAGGACTTACGAACACTGAAGCTTTCTTT. Protein sequence: CASSSLGLTNTEAFF. Combining the CDR3 with reference TRBV5-1 and TRBJ1-1 gives the whole variable domain KAGVTQTPRYLIKTRGQQVTLSCSPISGHRSVSWYQQTPGQGLQFLFEYFSETQRNKGNFPGRFSGRQFSNSRSEMNVSTLELGDSALYLCASSSLGLTNTEAFFGQGTRLTVV.

The gene calls are TRBV27 and TRBJ1-5; TRBD1 matches at 10 bases. The CDR3 covers 15 residues. V dropped 6 bases and J dropped 4; count of bases not matched to a gene: 6. Germline V gives CDR1 MNHEY, CDR2 SMNVEV (reference sequence). The CDR3: CASSRVGQGNQPQHF. For the CDR3, the DNA is TGTGCCAGCAGCCGCGTGGGACAGGGGAATCAGCCCCAGCATTTT.

V and J are TRBV5-4 and TRBJ2-6; 9 bases agree with TRBD1. With V trimmed by 4 bases and J by 1 base, 12 bases remained unmatched. This CDR3 has 19 residues. The germline V gene encodes CDR1 SGHNT and CDR2 YYREEE (reference sequence). CDR3 coding DNA: TGTGCCAGCAGCACAGGACCGGGACAGGGTTTTTCTGGGGCCAACGTCCTGACTTTC. It yields the protein CASSTGPGQGFSGANVLTF.

This chain connects TRBV6-5 to TRBJ2-7; 7 positions agree with TRBD2. The CDR3 spans 15 residues. V lost 8 bases and J lost 10; bases outside the gene matches: 20. Germline V gene lookup returns CDR1 MNHEY and CDR2 SVGAGI. The CDR3 is CASGPPLTSVLSQYF. CDR3 nucleotide sequence: TGTGCCAGCGGCCCCCCCCTTACTAGCGTCTTAAGTCAGTACTTC.

V gene TRBV19 combines with J gene TRBJ1-2; perhaps TRBD1 as D (5 bases). Trimming left V 7 bases short and J 3 bases short, with 15 bases between. Germline loops: CDR1 LNHDA, CDR2 SQIVND (reference sequence). The CDR3 has 14 residues. The CDR3 DNA reads as TGTGCCAGTATCCGTCCAGGGTTTGACTATGGCTACACCTTC. Translating gives CASIRPGFDYGYTF. Based on the CDR3 plus reference TRBV19 and TRBJ1-2, the full variable domain is DGGITQSPKYLFRKEGQNVTLSCEQNLNHDAMYWYRQDPGQGLRLIYYSQIVNDFQKGDIAEGYSVSREKKESFPLTVTSAQKNPTAFYLCASIRPGFDYGYTFGSGTRLTVV.

V is TRBV4-2 and J is TRBJ1-2; TRBD1 matches 9 bases. Germline trimming cut 2 bases from V and 6 bases from J; bases unmatched to any gene: 7. Germline V gene data show CDR1 as LGHNA and CDR2 as YNFKEQ. The CDR3 is made up of 15 amino acids. The CDR3 reads CASSQPTDRGNGYTF. As DNA, the CDR3 is TGTGCCAGCAGCCAACCGACGGACAGGGGAAATGGCTACACCTTC.

Of note for this clone: This likely comes from a read error, as the CDR3 has no conserved phenylalanine or tryptophan at its end. No DNA is shown, since the ends of the CDR3 on it are uncertain; the CDR3 is the one TCRdb lists. The chain carries TRBV6-4 and TRBJ1-2; TRBD1 is the table's D call and was not checked against the DNA. Both ends counted, the CDR3 spans 13 residues. The V gene's germline CDR1 is MRHNA and CDR2 SNTAGT. The CDR3 sequence: CASSENSGTGPRV.

V is TRBV19 and J is TRBJ1-2, with 7 bases identical to TRBD1. The CDR3 is 13 residues long. Germline lookup yields CDR1 LNHDA and CDR2 SQIVND (reference sequence). Trimming took 5 bases from V and 8 from J; bases not matched to a gene: 8. CDR3 protein: CASSAETGFGYTF. The CDR3 DNA sequence: TGTGCCAGTAGTGCCGAGACAGGGTTCGGCTACACCTTC.

This clone was picked up one time. CDR3 nucleotide sequence: TGTGCCAGCAGTTTGGGGGGGCTAGCTGGAAACACCATATATTTT. Translation gives CASSLGGLAGNTIYF. The V and J genes are TRBV27 and TRBJ1-3; possible D gene TRBD1, 6 bases. The length of the CDR3 is 15 residues. Per germline, CDR1 MNHEY and CDR2 SMNVEV (reference sequence). Trimming took off 3 bases at V and 2 bases at J, with 11 bases between the two ends.

The chain couples TRBV28 to TRBJ2-2; no clear D gene. Germline V gene lookup returns CDR1 MDHEN and CDR2 SYDVKM. The CDR3 has 14 residues. The germline V and J ends were trimmed by 4 bases and 1 base, with 7 bases remaining between them. The CDR3 region is CASSYDMNTGELFF. CDR3 coding DNA: TGTGCCAGCAGTTACGACATGAACACCGGGGAGCTGTTTTTT.

The chain combines TRBV12-5 with TRBJ2-1; D perhaps matches TRBD1 (6 bases). Germline assignment: CDR1 LGHNT and CDR2 FRNRAP. Trimming stripped 6 bases from V and 0 bases from J, with 6 bases between. The CDR3 spans 13 residues. The CDR3 sequence is CASGQGSYNEQFF. The CDR3 region has the DNA TGTGCTAGTGGACAGGGCTCCTACAATGAGCAGTTCTTC. Filled out from reference TRBV12-5 and TRBJ2-1, the complete variable domain reads DARVTQTPRHKVTEMGQEVTMRCQPILGHNTVFWYRQTMMQGLELLAYFRNRAPLDDSGMPKDRFSAEMPDATLATLKIQPSEPRDSAVYFCASGQGSYNEQFFGPGTRLTVL.

J is TRBJ1-1 and V is TRBV12-3 or TRBV12-4; tentatively, D is TRBD1 (5 bases). V was cut by 7 bases and J by 7 bases, with 16 bases left in between. The CDR3 covers 13 residues. The CDR3 sequence is CASNTQGRVEAFF. DNA for the CDR3: TGTGCCAGCAACACCCAGGGTAGGGTTGAAGCTTTCTTT.

The chain uses TRBV6-5 and TRBJ1-4; D is undetermined. V lost 2 bases to trimming and J lost 6 bases, with 10 bases between them. Per germline, CDR1 MNHEY and CDR2 SVGAGI. CDR3 size: 14 residues. CDR3 sequence reads: CASSYRGYYEKLFF. In nucleotides, the CDR3 is TGTGCCAGCAGTTACCGGGGTTATTATGAAAAACTGTTTTTT.

The chain recombines TRBV4-2 with TRBJ1-2; 7 bases align to TRBD1. J gave up 4 bases and V 2 bases, and 4 bases lay outside the gene matches. CDR1 and CDR2 (germline): LGHNA, YNFKEQ. CDR3 size: 14 residues. The CDR3 DNA reads TGTGCCAGCAGCCAACAGGGACAGTCCTATGGCTACACCTTC. Amino acid sequence: CASSQQGQSYGYTF.

The table lists this clone with a few counts. The chain couples TRBV6-5 to TRBJ2-7, with D perhaps matching TRBD2 (6 bases). With 7 bases removed from V and 4 bases from J, the gap between germline ends came to 11 bases. The CDR3 is 12 residues long. The germline V gene encodes CDR1 MNHEY and CDR2 SVGAGI. The CDR3 region has the DNA TGTGCCAGCACCGAGGGGACTTACGAGCAGTACTTC. Translating it yields CASTEGTYEQYF.

Note on this clone: This CDR3 is also generated by other DNA sequences in the sample. The rearrangement joins TRBV5-1 to TRBJ2-7, with 8 bases matching TRBD1. The CDR3 extends over 16 amino acids. The germline V gene has CDR1 SGHRS and CDR2 YFSETQ. The ends lost 0 bases at V and 1 base at J; junction bases unmatched: 6. The CDR3 protein is CASSLGTGTGSYEQYF. In DNA, the CDR3 is TGCGCCAGCAGCTTGGGGACCGGGACAGGATCCTACGAGCAGTACTTC.

The chain uses TRBV10-3 and TRBJ1-2; no clear D. The CDR3 is made up of 16 amino acids. The V and J ends lost 5 bases and 6 bases respectively, with 22 bases between them. Looked up from germline, CDR1 is ENHRY and CDR2 is SYGVKD. The CDR3 sequence: CAISRESFASNNGYTF. The DNA for the CDR3 is TGTGCCATCAGTCGGGAAAGCTTTGCTTCTAATAATGGCTACACCTTC.

The genes are TRBV11-3 and TRBJ1-1; the D is unclear. The length of the CDR3 is 13 residues. Trimming stripped 3 bases from V and 5 bases from J, with 10 bases between. Germline V gene lookup returns CDR1 SGHNT and CDR2 YENEEA. In DNA, the CDR3 is TGTGCCAGCAGCTTGGAGGGAGAGACTGAAGCTTTCTTT. This translates into CASSLEGETEAFF.

The chain has TRBV10-1 and TRBJ1-6; weak D call: TRBD1 (6 bases). There are 18 residues in the CDR3. V was clipped by 6 bases and J by 10 bases, with 28 bases between them. The germline gives CDR1 WNHNN, CDR2 SYGVQD (reference sequence). CDR3: CASRVLGTRRSIGSPLHF. The CDR3 DNA reads as TGCGCCAGCAGGGTTCTGGGGACAAGACGCTCAATTGGCTCACCCCTCCACTTT.

The chain is built from TRBV5-1 and TRBJ2-7; TRBD1 aligns across 9 bases. Per the germline V gene, CDR1 is SGHRS and CDR2 is YFSETQ. V lost 0 bases to trimming and J lost 3 bases; unmatched junction nucleotides: 4. CDR3 length: 15 residues. CDR3 residues: CASSLETGGNYEQYF. The CDR3 DNA sequence: TGCGCCAGCAGCTTGGAGACAGGGGGGAACTACGAGCAGTACTTC.

The chain joins TRBV27 to TRBJ1-1; D perhaps matches TRBD1 (6 bases). Trimming took off 0 bases at V and 1 base at J, with 12 bases between the two ends. Germline V lookup: CDR1 MNHEY, CDR2 SMNVEV (reference sequence). This CDR3 region has 16 residues. The CDR3 nucleotides are TGTGCCAGCAGTTTATCGATCAGGGGCCGGAACACTGAAGCTTTCTTT. Protein: CASSLSIRGRNTEAFF.

In this sample, this clone turned up a few times. The chain joins TRBV4-1 to TRBJ1-2, with D perhaps matching TRBD1 (5 bases). V gave up 0 bases and J gave up 2 bases, with 19 bases separating them. This CDR3 has 18 amino acids. Germline V gene sequence: CDR1 MGHRA, CDR2 YSYEKL. The CDR3 loop is CASSQEFPFLGGNYGYTF. The CDR3 nucleotides are TGCGCCAGCAGCCAAGAATTCCCGTTTTTGGGGGGGAACTATGGCTACACCTTC.

This chain's CDR3 is CASLQVGNTEAFF. The CDR3 DNA reads TGTGCCAGTCTTCAGGTAGGGAACACTGAAGCTTTCTTT. This rearrangement joins TRBV6-6 to TRBJ1-1; D is ambiguous. The V end was cut by 9 bases, the J end by 1 base, with 12 bases between. Germline CDR1 MNHNY, CDR2 SVGAGI (reference sequence). CDR3 size: 13 residues.

This clone was counted between two and nine times. The gene calls are TRBV19 and TRBJ1-5, with 7 bases aligning to TRBD1. Germline CDR1 reads LNHDA; CDR2 reads SQIVND (reference sequence). The junction had 12 bases not matched to a gene; V was cut back by 9 bases and J by 4 bases. The CDR3 extends over 15 amino acids. The CDR3 reads CASSSGDSANQPQHF. The CDR3 bases are TGTGCCAGCAGCAGTGGGGACAGTGCTAATCAGCCCCAGCATTTT.

This chain joins TRBV7-9 and TRBJ1-5, with D perhaps TRBD1 (5 bases). Germline V gene data show CDR1 as SEHNR and CDR2 as FQNEAQ (reference sequence). V was clipped by 7 bases and J by 4 bases, with 14 bases between them. The CDR3 runs to 14 residues. The CDR3 DNA reads TGTGCCAGCACCCCCATAGACAGAAATCAGCCCCAGCATTTT. Amino acids: CASTPIDRNQPQHF.